The rows below give T cell receptor beta chains drawn from one sample of a study of regulatory T cells in long-lasting Graves disease. MiXCR, applied by TCRdb to the multiplex PCR reads, yields one record per CDR3 protein. The data contain some 490,000 distinct CDR3 sequences, around 12% of them seen just once; the ten biggest clones take up around 9.3%. Separately, the same data were catalogued under a study of T cells in Graves' hyperthyroidism and ophthalmopathy.

This material consisted of peripheral blood mononuclear cells (PBMCs), taken at new diagnosis, from a patient treated with antithyroid drugs. These receptors were obtained from a woman in her thirties with Graves disease. Both conserved end residues are part of each CDR3. Fields, in order: J gene, D gene, V gene, clone size, CDR3 protein, CDR3 DNA. D genes are given only for firm matches. Clone size, where shown, is once, few, many, or a class for clones that have expanded.

>TRBJ2-4|-|TRBV28|few
CASKGWDPLNIQYF
TGTGCCAGCAAGGGTTGGGACCCTTTAAACATTCAGTACTTC
>TRBJ2-1|TRBD1|TRBV5-1|many
CASSSTGGDEQFF
TGCGCCAGCAGCTCGACAGGGGGTGATGAGCAGTTCTTC
>TRBJ2-1|-|TRBV7-6|many
CASSQMVGSYNEQFF
TGTGCCAGCAGCCAGATGGTAGGGTCCTACAATGAGCAGTTCTTC
>TRBJ1-2|TRBD1|TRBV6-1|many
CASSPRTQQGQSYGYTF
TGTGCCAGCAGCCCGCGCACCCAACAGGGGCAGAGCTATGGCTACACCTTC
>TRBJ2-1|-|TRBV6-1|few
CASRGTGRGEQFF
TGTGCCAGCAGAGGAACAGGGAGGGGTGAGCAGTTCTTC
>TRBJ2-3|-|TRBV11-2|many
CASSFGSGSIDTQYF
TGTGCCAGCAGCTTTGGCTCCGGATCGATAGATACGCAGTATTTT
>TRBJ2-2|-|TRBV30|many
CACSGDGVTGELFF
TGTGCCTGCTCCGGGGATGGAGTCACCGGGGAGCTGTTTTTT
>TRBJ2-3|-|TRBV11-2|many
CASSRVMGTDTQYF
TGTGCCAGCAGCCGAGTGATGGGAACAGATACGCAGTATTTT
>TRBJ2-5|-|TRBV12-3/TRBV12-4|few
CASSLIETQYF
TGTGCCAGCAGTTTAATAGAGACCCAGTACTTC
>TRBJ1-2|TRBD1|TRBV10-3|-
CAISESWTGEDYGYTF
TGTGCCATCAGTGAGTCATGGACAGGGGAGGACTATGGCTACACCTTC
>TRBJ2-3|-|TRBV7-2|many
CASSIGTSTSTDTQYF
TGTGCCAGCAGCATAGGGACTTCCACTAGCACAGATACGCAGTATTTT
>TRBJ2-7|-|TRBV7-8|-
CASSLDSGGGFYEQYF
TGTGCCAGCAGCTTAGACAGCGGAGGGGGGTTCTACGAGCAGTACTTC
>TRBJ1-2|TRBD1|TRBV11-3|many
CASSPTGDYGYTF
TGTGCCAGCAGCCCCACAGGGGACTATGGCTACACCTTC
>TRBJ1-5|-|TRBV19|few
CASGFKNQPQHF
TGTGCCAGCGGATTTAAGAACCAGCCCCAGCATTTT
>TRBJ2-2|-|TRBV20-1|few
CSVPGRAGELFF
TGCAGTGTCCCCGGCAGGGCCGGGGAGCTGTTTTTT
>TRBJ1-5|-|TRBV28|many
CASSSGGVGNQPQHF
TGTGCCAGCAGTTCCGGGGGCGTCGGCAATCAGCCCCAGCATTTT
>TRBJ2-7|-|TRBV27|many
CASRVSWRAGEQYF
TGTGCCAGCAGGGTCAGTTGGAGGGCGGGTGAGCAGTACTTC
>TRBJ2-1|TRBD2|TRBV12-3/TRBV12-4|many
CASSFVAFLAGLAGVSMHGNEQFF
TGTGCCAGCAGTTTTGTTGCCTTTTTAGCAGGACTAGCGGGAGTAAGTATGCATGGGAATGAGCAGTTCTTC
>TRBJ2-7|TRBD1|TRBV30|few
CAWRSFGTGQHEQYF
TGTGCCTGGAGATCCTTCGGGACAGGGCAACACGAGCAGTACTTC
>TRBJ2-3|-|TRBV10-3|many
CAISEERTDTQYF
TGTGCCATCAGTGAGGAGAGGACAGATACGCAGTATTTT
>TRBJ2-1|-|TRBV3-1|few
CASSQDLETEQFF
TGTGCCAGCAGCCAAGATCTTGAGACCGAGCAGTTCTTC
>TRBJ2-7|-|TRBV4-1|-
CASSQDWSGFYEQYF
TGCGCCAGCAGCCAAGATTGGTCAGGATTCTACGAGCAGTACTTC